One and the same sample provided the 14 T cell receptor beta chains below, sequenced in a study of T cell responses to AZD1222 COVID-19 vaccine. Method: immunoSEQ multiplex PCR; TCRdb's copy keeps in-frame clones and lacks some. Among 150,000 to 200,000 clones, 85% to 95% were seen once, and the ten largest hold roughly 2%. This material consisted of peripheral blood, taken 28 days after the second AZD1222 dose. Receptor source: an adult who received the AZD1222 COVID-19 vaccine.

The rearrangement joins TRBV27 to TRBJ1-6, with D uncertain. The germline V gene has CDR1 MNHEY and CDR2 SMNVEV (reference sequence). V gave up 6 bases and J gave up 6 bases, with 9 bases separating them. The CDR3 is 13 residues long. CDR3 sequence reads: CASRIWGNSPLHF. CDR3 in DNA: TGTGCCAGCAGAATTTGGGGTAATTCACCCCTCCACTTT.

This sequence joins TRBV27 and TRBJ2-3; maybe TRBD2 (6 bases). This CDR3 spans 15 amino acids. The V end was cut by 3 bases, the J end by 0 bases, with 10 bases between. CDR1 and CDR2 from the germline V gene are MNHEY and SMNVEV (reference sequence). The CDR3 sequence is CASSFFGTSTDTQYF. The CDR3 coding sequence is TGTGCCAGCAGTTTCTTCGGGACTAGCACAGATACGCAGTATTTT.

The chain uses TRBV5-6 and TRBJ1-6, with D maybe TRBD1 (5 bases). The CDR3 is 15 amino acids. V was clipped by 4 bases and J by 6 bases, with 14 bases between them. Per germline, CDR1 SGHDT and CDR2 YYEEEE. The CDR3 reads CASSPDGTTNSPLHF. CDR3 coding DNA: TGTGCCAGCAGCCCAGACGGGACTACTAATTCACCCCTCCACTTT.

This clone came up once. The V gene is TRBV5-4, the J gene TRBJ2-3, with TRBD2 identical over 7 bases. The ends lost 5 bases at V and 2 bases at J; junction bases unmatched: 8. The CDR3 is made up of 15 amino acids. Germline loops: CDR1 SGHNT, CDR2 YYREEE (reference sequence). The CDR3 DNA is TGTGCCAGCAGTTCCGCCAGACTAGCCACAGATACGCAGTATTTT. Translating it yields CASSSARLATDTQYF.

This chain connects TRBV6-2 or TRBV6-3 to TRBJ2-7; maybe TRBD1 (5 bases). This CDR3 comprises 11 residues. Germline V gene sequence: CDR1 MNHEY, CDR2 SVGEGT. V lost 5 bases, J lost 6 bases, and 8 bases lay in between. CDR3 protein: CASSGASEQYF. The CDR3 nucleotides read TGTGCCAGCAGTGGGGCTAGCGAGCAGTACTTC.

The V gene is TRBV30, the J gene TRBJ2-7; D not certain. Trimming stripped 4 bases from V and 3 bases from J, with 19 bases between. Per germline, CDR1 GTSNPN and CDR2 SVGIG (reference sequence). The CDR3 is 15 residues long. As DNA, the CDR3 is TGTGCCTGGACCCCCAGTCCGGCAGTGATCTACGAGCAGTACTTC. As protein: CAWTPSPAVIYEQYF.

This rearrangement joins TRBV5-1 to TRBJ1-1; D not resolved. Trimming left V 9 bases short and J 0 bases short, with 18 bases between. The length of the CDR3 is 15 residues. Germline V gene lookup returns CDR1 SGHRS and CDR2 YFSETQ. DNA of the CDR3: TGCGCCACCAACACCGGACCCCCATTGAACACTGAAGCTTTCTTT. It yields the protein CATNTGPPLNTEAFF.

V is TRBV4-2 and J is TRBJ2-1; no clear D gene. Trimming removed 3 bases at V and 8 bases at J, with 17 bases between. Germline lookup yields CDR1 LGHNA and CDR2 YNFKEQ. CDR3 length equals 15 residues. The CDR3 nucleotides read TGTGCCAGCAGCCAGTTTTCTAGTTCCCTTGATGAGCAGTTCTTC. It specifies CASSQFSSSLDEQFF.

Here the CDR3 reads CASSQVVGGAKGSPLHF. The CDR3 region has the DNA TGTGCCAGCAGCCAAGTGGTCGGTGGGGCTAAGGGTTCACCCCTCCACTTT. The gene calls are TRBV3-1 (or the pseudogene TRBV3-2) and TRBJ1-6; a weak D match, TRBD1 (5 bases). Per germline, CDR1 LGHDT and CDR2 YNNKEL (reference sequence). Trimming pared 1 base from V and 9 bases from J, leaving 19 bases between. The CDR3 is made up of 17 amino acids.

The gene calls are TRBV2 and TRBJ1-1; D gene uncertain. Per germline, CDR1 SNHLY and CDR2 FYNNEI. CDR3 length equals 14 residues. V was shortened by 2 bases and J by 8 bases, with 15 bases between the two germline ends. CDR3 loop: CASSERFLAAEAFF. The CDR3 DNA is TGTGCCAGCAGTGAAAGATTCTTGGCAGCAGAAGCTTTCTTT.

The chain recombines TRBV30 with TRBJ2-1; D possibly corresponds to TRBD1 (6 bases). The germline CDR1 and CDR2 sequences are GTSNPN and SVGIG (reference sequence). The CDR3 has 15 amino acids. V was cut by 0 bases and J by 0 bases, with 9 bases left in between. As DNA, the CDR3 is TGTGCCTGGAGTGTACAAGGGGGCTCCTACAATGAGCAGTTCTTC. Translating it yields CAWSVQGGSYNEQFF.

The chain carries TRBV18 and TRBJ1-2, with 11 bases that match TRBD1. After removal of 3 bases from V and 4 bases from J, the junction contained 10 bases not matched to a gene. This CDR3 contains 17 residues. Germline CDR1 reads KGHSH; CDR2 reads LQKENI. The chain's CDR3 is CASSPSNPGTGGYGYTF. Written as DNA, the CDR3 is TGTGCCAGCTCACCCTCTAACCCCGGGACAGGGGGCTATGGCTACACCTTC.

The CDR3 loop is CASSSSTSGRDEQYF. CDR3 DNA: TGCGCCAGCAGCTCCTCGACTAGCGGGAGGGACGAGCAGTACTTC. The chain is built from TRBV5-1 and TRBJ2-7, with TRBD2 identical over 14 bases. The junction had 4 bases not matched to a gene; V was cut back by 3 bases and J by 5 bases. This CDR3 is 15 amino acids long. The germline V gene has CDR1 SGHRS and CDR2 YFSETQ.

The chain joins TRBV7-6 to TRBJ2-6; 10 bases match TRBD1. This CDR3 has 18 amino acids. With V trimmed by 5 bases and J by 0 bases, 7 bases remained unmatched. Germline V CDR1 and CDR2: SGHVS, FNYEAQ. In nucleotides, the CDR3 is TGTGCCAGCAGCCCAACAGGGACAGGGGACTCTGGGGCCAACGTCCTGACTTTC. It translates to CASSPTGTGDSGANVLTF.